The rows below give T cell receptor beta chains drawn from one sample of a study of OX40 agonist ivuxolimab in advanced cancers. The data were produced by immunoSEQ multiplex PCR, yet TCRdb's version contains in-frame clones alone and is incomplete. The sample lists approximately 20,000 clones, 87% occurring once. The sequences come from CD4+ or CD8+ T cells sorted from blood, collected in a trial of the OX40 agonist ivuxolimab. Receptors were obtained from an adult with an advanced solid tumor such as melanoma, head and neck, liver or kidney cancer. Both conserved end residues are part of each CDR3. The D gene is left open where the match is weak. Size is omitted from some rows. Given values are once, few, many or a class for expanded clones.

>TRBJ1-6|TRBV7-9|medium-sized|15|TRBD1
CASSIVGTDNSPLHF
TGTGCCAGCAGCATCGTAGGGACAGATAATTCACCCCTCCACTTT
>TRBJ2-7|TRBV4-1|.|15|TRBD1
CASSPFGTGGYEQYF
TGCGCCAGCAGCCCGTTTGGGACAGGGGGCTACGAGCAGTACTTC
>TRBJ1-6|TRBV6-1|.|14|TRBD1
CASSEGTGNSPLHF
TGTGCCAGCAGTGAAGGGACAGGGAATTCACCCCTCCACTTT
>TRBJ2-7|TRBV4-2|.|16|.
CASSQHTPQASYEQYF
TGTGCCAGCAGCCAGCACACACCGCAAGCCTCCTACGAGCAGTACTTC
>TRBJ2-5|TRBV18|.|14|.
CASSRREGAETQYF
TGTGCCAGCTCACGAAGGGAGGGGGCCGAGACCCAGTACTTC
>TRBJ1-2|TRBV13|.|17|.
CASSSRTQETGIGGYTF
TGTGCCAGCAGCTCCAGAACACAGGAAACAGGGATAGGCGGCTACACCTTC
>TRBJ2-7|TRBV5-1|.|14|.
CASSLGVGGYEQYF
TGCGCCAGCAGCTTGGGAGTAGGGGGATACGAGCAGTACTTC
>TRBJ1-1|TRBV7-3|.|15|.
CASSPSDHRGAESDF
TGTGCCAGCAGCCCGAGTGATCATAGGGGGGCGGAATCTGACTTT
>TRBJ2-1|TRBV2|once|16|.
CASSEGGTISYNEQFF
TGTGCCAGCAGTGAAGGTGGGACAATCTCCTACAATGAGCAGTTCTTC
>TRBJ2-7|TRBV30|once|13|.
CAWSVGQIYEQYF
TGTGCCTGGAGTGTAGGGCAGATCTACGAGCAGTACTTC